These 13 T cell receptor beta chains were all obtained from the same sample, sequenced in a study of blood T cells in healthy people across ages. The use of a sample-barcoded 5' primer and a J-beta primer mix characterized a second PCR of about 6 to 12 cycles. TCRdb re-analysed the 5' RACE reads in MiXCR, keeping a single row per CDR3 protein. The data contain about 600,000 distinct CDR3 sequences, 45% to 55% of them singletons. The material sequenced was blood. These receptors were obtained from a man older than 75 in good health.

The CDR3 coding sequence is TGCGCCAGCAGTGAGACCAGGAGCTCCTACAATGAGCAGTTCTTC. Translated: CASSETRSSYNEQFF. V usage is TRBV10-1 and J usage is TRBJ2-1, with no clear D. The V and J ends lost 2 bases and 0 bases respectively, with 8 bases between them. The germline gives CDR1 WNHNN, CDR2 SYGVQD (reference sequence). The CDR3 is 15 amino acids.

This clonotype was observed a handful of times. The CDR3: CASSLLRTTDTQYF. Written as DNA, the CDR3 is TGTGCCAGCAGTTTGCTCAGGACCACAGATACGCAGTATTTT. The chain carries TRBV28 and TRBJ2-3; D gene unclear. CDR1 and CDR2 from the germline V gene are MDHEN and SYDVKM. This CDR3 is 14 amino acids long. V was shortened by 3 bases and J by 2 bases, with 9 bases between the two germline ends.

The chain carries TRBV7-2 and TRBJ2-7; TRBD2 aligns across 13 bases. The trim removed 5 bases at V and 7 bases at J, leaving 11 bases unmatched. Looked up from germline, CDR1 is SGHTA and CDR2 is FQGNSA. The CDR3 consists of 16 residues. The CDR3 bases are TGTGCCAGCAGCATCACTAGCGGGGGGGCCTTGAGGGAGCAGTACTTC. Protein sequence: CASSITSGGALREQYF.

The chain couples TRBV29-1 to TRBJ1-1; TRBD1 matches 7 bases. Trimming took 2 bases from V and 3 from J; bases not matched to a gene: 3. CDR1 and CDR2 from the germline V gene are SQVTM and ANQGSEA. The CDR3 loop spans 13 amino acids. The CDR3 DNA sequence: TGCAGCGTTGAAAGGGGGCTCGACACTGAAGCTTTCTTT. Translating gives CSVERGLDTEAFF.

This clonotype was detected a few times. The V gene is TRBV7-2, the J gene TRBJ2-7; 13 bases line up with TRBD2. Germline CDR1 reads SGHTA; CDR2 reads FQGNSA. The CDR3 covers 17 residues. V shed 0 bases and J 5 bases; nucleotides not matched to a gene: 7. In nucleotides, the CDR3 is TGTGCCAGCAGCTTAGCGATGGGACTAGCGGGAAGGAACGAGCAGTACTTC. Protein product: CASSLAMGLAGRNEQYF. Using reference TRBV7-2 and TRBJ2-7 for the parts outside the CDR3, the full variable domain is GAGVSQSPSNKVTEKGKDVELRCDPISGHTALYWYRQSLGQGLEFLIYFQGNSAPDKSGLPSDRFSAERTGGSVSTLTIQRTQQEDSAVYLCASSLAMGLAGRNEQYFGPGTRLTVT.

The rearrangement uses TRBV11-2 and TRBJ2-3; 7 bases match TRBD2. V was pared by 4 bases and J by 3 bases, with 10 bases of the junction left unmatched. Germline V gene sequence: CDR1 SGHAT, CDR2 FQNNGV. The CDR3 is made up of 16 amino acids. The CDR3 coding sequence is TGTGCCAGCAGCTCCGGGTTAACGGGGGGAACAGATACGCAGTATTTT. It is translated as CASSSGLTGGTDTQYF.

CDR3 sequence reads: CASSTGTGTTYEQYF. For the CDR3, the DNA is TGTGCCAGCAGCACAGGGACAGGGACAACCTACGAGCAGTACTTC. The chain couples TRBV12-3 or TRBV12-4 to TRBJ2-7; 9 bases align to TRBD1. J was trimmed by 2 bases and V by 6 bases; bases with no gene match: 8. This CDR3 spans 15 amino acids.

The J gene is TRBJ2-5, the V gene TRBV7-2; weak D call: TRBD2 (7 bases). Trimming cost V 5 bases and J 11 bases, with 21 bases left between them. CDR1 and CDR2 from the germline V gene are SGHTA and FQGNSA. The CDR3 length is 14 residues. The CDR3 region is CASSPGGLQNEQYF. CDR3 DNA: TGTGCCAGCAGCCCGGGGGGCCTACAGAATGAGCAGTACTTC.

This clonotype was found a few times. The rearrangement links TRBV27 to TRBJ2-1, with 9 bases that match TRBD2. Germline V gene sequence: CDR1 MNHEY, CDR2 SMNVEV (reference sequence). The CDR3 length is 15 residues. Trimming took 7 bases from V and 6 from J; bases not matched to a gene: 10. The chain's CDR3 is CASTKFGTSSNEQFF. CDR3 in DNA: TGTGCCAGCACCAAATTCGGGACTAGCTCCAATGAGCAGTTCTTC.

V gene TRBV9 combines with J gene TRBJ2-3, with 7 positions matching TRBD2. V lost 3 bases to trimming and J lost 2 bases; unmatched junction nucleotides: 12. Germline CDR1 SGDLS, CDR2 YYNGEE. The CDR3 contains 17 residues. CDR3 nucleotide sequence: TGTGCCAGCAGCGCCGGGCGGGGGAACCCTGACACAGATACGCAGTATTTT. Its translation: CASSAGRGNPDTDTQYF.

V is TRBV25-1 and J is TRBJ2-5, with 7 bases fitting TRBD2. The end of the DNA aligns better with TRBJ2-7, so the J call may be wrong. The V gene's germline CDR1 is MGHDK and CDR2 SYGVNS. The CDR3 has 12 amino acids. The CDR3 nucleotides read TGTGCCAACAGCCTCGGGACTAACGAGCAGTACTTC. This translates into CANSLGTNEQYF.

This chain connects TRBV20-1 to TRBJ2-1; D not certain. The length of the CDR3 is 13 residues. Germline assignment: CDR1 DFQATT and CDR2 SNEGSKA (reference sequence). V lost 6 bases and J 2 bases, leaving 11 bases between the germline ends. Here the CDR3 DNA reads TGCAGTGCCATCAGATTAACCTACAATGAGCAGTTCTTC. Translating gives CSAIRLTYNEQFF.

The V gene is TRBV20-1, the J gene TRBJ2-5; TRBD2 matches at 12 bases. This CDR3 comprises 15 residues. V lost 1 base, J lost 4 bases, and 4 bases stayed unmatched. In germline, CDR1 is DFQATT, CDR2 SNEGSKA (reference sequence). CDR3 protein: CSARGLAGEIETQYF. CDR3 in DNA: TGCAGTGCTAGAGGACTAGCGGGAGAGATAGAGACCCAGTACTTC.